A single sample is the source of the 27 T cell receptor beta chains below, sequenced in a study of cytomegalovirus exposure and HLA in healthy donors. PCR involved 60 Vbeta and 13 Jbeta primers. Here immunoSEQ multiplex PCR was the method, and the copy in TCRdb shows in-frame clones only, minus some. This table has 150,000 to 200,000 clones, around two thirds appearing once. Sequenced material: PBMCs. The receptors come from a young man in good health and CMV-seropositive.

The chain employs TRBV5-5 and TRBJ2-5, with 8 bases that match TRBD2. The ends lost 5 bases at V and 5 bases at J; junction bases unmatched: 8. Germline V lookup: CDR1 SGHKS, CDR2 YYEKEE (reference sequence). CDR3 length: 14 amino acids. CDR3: CASRTTSGGETQYF. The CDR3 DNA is TGTGCCAGCAGAACTACTAGCGGAGGGGAGACCCAGTACTTC. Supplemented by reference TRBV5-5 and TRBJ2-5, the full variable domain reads DAGVTQSPTHLIKTRGQQVTLRCSPISGHKSVSWYQQVLGQGPQFIFQYYEKEERGRGNFPDRFSARQFPNYSSELNVNALLLGDSALYLCASRTTSGGETQYFGPGTRLLVL.

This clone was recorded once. CDR3 loop: CASSFRSGTDTQYF. In DNA, the CDR3 is TGTGCCAGCAGCTTCCGATCAGGAACAGATACGCAGTATTTT. V usage is TRBV7-3 and J usage is TRBJ2-3; D remains ambiguous. CDR1 and CDR2 from the germline V gene are SGHTA and FQGTGA. The V and J ends lost 3 bases and 3 bases respectively, with 10 bases between them. This CDR3 contains 14 residues.

Here the CDR3 reads CASSQEFIQGSWANVLTF. Here the CDR3 DNA reads TGCGCCAGCAGCCAAGAATTTATTCAGGGAAGCTGGGCCAACGTCCTGACTTTC. The chain links TRBV4-1 to TRBJ2-6; D is possibly TRBD1 (5 bases). V lost 0 bases, J lost 5 bases, and 17 bases lay in between. CDR3 length equals 18 residues. CDR1 and CDR2 (germline): MGHRA, YSYEKL.

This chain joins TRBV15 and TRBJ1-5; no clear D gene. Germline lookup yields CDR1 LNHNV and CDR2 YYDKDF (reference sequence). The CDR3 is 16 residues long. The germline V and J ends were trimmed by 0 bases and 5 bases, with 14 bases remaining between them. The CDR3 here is CATSREARQADQPQHF. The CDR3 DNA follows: TGTGCCACCAGCAGAGAAGCTCGGCAGGCCGATCAGCCCCAGCATTTT. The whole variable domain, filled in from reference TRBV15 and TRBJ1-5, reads DAMVIQNPRYQVTQFGKPVTLSCSQTLNHNVMYWYQQKSSQAPKLLFHYYDKDFNNEADTPDNFQSRRPNTSFCFLDIRSPGLGDTAMYLCATSREARQADQPQHFGDGTRLSIL.

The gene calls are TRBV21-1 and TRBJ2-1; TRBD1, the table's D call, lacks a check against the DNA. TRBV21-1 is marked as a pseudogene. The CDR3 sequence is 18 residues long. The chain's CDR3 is CASSKKGHTGDTYNEQFF. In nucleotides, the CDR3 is TGTGCCAGCAGCAAAAAAGGGCACACAGGGGATACCTACAATGAGCAGTTCTTC.

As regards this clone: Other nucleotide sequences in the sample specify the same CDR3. For the CDR3, the DNA is TGTGCCAGCAGCTTAGGCAGCTACGAGCAGTACTTC. This codes for CASSLGSYEQYF. The rearrangement links TRBV7-9 to TRBJ2-7; D gene uncertain. Looked up from germline, CDR1 is SEHNR and CDR2 is FQNEAQ (reference sequence). The CDR3 is 12 amino acids. V was clipped by 1 base and J by 3 bases, with 4 bases between them.

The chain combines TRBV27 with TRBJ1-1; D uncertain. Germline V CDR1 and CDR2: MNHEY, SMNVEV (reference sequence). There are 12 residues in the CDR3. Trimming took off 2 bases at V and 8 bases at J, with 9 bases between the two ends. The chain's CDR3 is CASSLIGEEAFF. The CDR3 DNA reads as TGTGCCAGCAGTTTAATCGGGGAAGAAGCTTTCTTT.

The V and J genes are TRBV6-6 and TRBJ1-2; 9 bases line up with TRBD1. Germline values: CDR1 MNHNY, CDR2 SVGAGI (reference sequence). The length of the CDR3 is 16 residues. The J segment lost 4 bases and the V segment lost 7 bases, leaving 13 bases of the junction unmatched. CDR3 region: CASTGGTGSHLYGYTF. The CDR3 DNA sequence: TGTGCCAGCACCGGAGGGACAGGGAGCCACCTCTATGGCTACACCTTC.

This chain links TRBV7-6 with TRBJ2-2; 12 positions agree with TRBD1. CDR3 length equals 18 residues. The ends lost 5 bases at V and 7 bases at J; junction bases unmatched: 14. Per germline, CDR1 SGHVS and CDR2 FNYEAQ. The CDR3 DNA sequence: TGTGCCAGCAGCCGACAATCCCGGGACAGGGGGCAGGTCGGGGAGCTGTTTTTT. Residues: CASSRQSRDRGQVGELFF.

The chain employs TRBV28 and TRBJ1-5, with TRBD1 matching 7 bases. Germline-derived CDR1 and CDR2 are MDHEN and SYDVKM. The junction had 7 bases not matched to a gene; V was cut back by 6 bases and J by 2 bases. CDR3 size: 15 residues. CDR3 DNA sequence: TGTGCCAGCAGCCCAATCGGGACAGGCAATCAGCCCCAGCATTTT. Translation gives CASSPIGTGNQPQHF.

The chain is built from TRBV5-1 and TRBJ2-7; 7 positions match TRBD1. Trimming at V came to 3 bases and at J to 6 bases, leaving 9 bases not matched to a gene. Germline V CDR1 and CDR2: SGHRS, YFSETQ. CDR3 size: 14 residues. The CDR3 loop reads CASSWTGRSSEQYF. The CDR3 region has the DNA TGCGCCAGCAGCTGGACAGGTCGCTCCAGCGAGCAGTACTTC.

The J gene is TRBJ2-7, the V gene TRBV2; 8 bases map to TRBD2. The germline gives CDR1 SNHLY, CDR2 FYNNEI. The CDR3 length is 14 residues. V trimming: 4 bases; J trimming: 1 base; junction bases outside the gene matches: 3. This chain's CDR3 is CASSGSGTSYEQYF. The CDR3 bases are TGTGCCAGCAGTGGTAGCGGGACGTCCTACGAGCAGTACTTC.

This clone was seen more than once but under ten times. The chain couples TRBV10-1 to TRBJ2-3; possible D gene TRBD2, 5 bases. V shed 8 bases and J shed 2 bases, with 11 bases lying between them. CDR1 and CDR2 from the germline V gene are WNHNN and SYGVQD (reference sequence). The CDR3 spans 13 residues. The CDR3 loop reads CASGSANTDTQYF. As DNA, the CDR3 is TGCGCCAGCGGTAGCGCCAACACAGATACGCAGTATTTT.

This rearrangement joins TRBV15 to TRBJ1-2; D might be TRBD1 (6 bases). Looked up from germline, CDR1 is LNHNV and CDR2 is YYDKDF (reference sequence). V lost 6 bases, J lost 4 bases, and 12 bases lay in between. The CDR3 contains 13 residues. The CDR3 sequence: CATRLQGSYGYTF. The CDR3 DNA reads TGTGCCACCAGGTTGCAGGGGAGCTATGGCTACACCTTC.

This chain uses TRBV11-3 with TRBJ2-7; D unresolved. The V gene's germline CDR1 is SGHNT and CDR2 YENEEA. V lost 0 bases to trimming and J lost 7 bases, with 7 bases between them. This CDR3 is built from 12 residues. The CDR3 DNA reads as TGTGCCAGCAGCTTAGATCAGAGGGAGCAGTACTTC. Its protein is CASSLDQREQYF.

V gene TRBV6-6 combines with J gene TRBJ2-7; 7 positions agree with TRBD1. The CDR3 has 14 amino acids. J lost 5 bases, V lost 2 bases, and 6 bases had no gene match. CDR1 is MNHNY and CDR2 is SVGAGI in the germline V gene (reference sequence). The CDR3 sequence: CASSYQRQGHEQYF. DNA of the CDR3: TGTGCCAGCAGTTACCAGAGACAGGGCCACGAGCAGTACTTC.

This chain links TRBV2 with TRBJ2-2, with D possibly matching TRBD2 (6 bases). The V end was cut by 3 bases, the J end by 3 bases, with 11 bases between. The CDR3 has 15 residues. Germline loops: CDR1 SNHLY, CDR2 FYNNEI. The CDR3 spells CASSDSSGYTGELFF. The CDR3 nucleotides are TGTGCCAGCAGTGATAGTAGCGGATACACCGGGGAGCTGTTTTTT.

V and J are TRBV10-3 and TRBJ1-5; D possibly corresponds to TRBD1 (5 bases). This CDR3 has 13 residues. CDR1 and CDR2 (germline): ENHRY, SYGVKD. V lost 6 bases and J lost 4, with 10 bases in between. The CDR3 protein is CAIRRGGNQPQHF. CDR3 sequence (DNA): TGTGCCATCAGGCGGGGGGGAAATCAGCCCCAGCATTTT.

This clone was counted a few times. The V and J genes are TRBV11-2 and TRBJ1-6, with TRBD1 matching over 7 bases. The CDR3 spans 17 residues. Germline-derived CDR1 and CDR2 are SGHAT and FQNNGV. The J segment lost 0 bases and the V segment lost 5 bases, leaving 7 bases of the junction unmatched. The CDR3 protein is CASSPGGQSSYNSPLHF. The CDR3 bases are TGTGCCAGCAGCCCTGGGGGACAGAGCTCCTATAATTCACCCCTCCACTTT.

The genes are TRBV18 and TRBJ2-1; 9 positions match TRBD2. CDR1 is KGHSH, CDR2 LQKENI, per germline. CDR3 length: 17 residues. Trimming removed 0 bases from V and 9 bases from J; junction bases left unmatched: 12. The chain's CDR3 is CASSPPPGTSLLGEQFF. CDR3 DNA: TGTGCCAGCTCACCACCCCCCGGGACTAGCCTACTCGGTGAGCAGTTCTTC.

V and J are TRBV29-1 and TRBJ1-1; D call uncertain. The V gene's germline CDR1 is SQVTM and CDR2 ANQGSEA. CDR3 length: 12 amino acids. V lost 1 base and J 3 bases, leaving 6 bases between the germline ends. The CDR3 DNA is TGCAGCGTTGAAGTAAGCGACACTGAAGCTTTCTTT. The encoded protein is CSVEVSDTEAFF.

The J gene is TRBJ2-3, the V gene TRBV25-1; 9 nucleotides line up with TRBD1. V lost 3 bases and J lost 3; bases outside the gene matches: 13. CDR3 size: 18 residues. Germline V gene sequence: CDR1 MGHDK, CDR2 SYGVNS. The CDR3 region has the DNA TGTGCCAGCAGTGATCCCGAGGACAGGGGAAGGCAAACAGATACGCAGTATTTT. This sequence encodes CASSDPEDRGRQTDTQYF. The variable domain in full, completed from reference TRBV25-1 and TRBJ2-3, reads EADIYQTPRYLVIGTGKKITLECSQTMGHDKMYWYQQDPGMELHLIHYSYGVNSTEKGDLSSESTVSRIRTEHFPLTLESARPSHTSQYLCASSDPEDRGRQTDTQYFGPGTRLTVL.

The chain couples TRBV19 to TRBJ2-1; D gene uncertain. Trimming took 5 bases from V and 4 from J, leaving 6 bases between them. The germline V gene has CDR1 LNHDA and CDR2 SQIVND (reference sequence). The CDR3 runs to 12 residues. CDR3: CASSSRYNEQFF. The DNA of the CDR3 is TGTGCCAGTAGTTCCAGGTACAATGAGCAGTTCTTC.

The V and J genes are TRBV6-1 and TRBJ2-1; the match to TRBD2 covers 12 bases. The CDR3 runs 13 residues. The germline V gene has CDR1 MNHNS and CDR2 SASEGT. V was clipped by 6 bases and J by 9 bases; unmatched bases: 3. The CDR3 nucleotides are TGTGCCAGCAGGACTAGCGGGAGCGGTGAGCAGTTCTTC. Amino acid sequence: CASRTSGSGEQFF.

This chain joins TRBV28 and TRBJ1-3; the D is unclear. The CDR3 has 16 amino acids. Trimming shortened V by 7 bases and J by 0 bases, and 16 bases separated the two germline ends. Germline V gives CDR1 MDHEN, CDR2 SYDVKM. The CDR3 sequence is CASKPPTEYSGNTIYF. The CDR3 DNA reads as TGTGCCAGCAAACCCCCCACAGAGTACTCTGGAAACACCATATATTTT.

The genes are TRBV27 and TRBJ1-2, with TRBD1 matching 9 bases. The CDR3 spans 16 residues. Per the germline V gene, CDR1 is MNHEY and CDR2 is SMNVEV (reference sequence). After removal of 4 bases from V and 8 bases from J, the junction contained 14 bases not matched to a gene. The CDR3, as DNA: TGTGCCAGCAGTTACCATACAGGGGGCAGTACGGGCGGCTACACCTTC. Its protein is CASSYHTGGSTGGYTF.

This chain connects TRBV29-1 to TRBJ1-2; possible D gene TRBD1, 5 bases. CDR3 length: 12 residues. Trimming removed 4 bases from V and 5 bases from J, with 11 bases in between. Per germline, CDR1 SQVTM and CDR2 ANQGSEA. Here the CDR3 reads CSVVLGGYGYTF. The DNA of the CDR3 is TGCAGCGTTGTTCTGGGGGGATATGGCTACACCTTC.